One T cell receptor beta chain is described in this entry. Its antigen is unidentified. The data derive from a study of cytomegalovirus exposure and HLA in healthy donors. Overall study findings and caveats: Cytomegalovirus association was listed for 150 to 200 TCR beta chains. In vitro, a few CMV-associated chains proved specific for CMV antigens. High sensitivity and specificity were reportedly achieved when the classifier diagnosed cytomegalovirus status.

CDR3 length: 16 residues. Germline V gives CDR1 SGHDN, CDR2 FVKESK. Trimming shortened V by 3 bases and J by 2 bases, and 17 bases separated the two germline ends. Generated by immunoSEQ multiplex PCR, the TCRdb table keeps only in-frame clones and is missing some. The profile covers some 160,000 clones, with 88% appearing a single time and 2.5% to 3.5% taken by the ten largest. The gene calls are TRBV14 and TRBJ2-7, with D perhaps TRBD1 (5 bases). The TCR comes from a man between 18 and 29 years old in good health and CMV-seronegative. What was sequenced was PBMCs. The CDR3 nucleotides are TGTGCCAGCAGCCAGCCCAGGGCGTTGGGAACCTACGAGCAGTACTTC. Translation gives CASSQPRALGTYEQYF.